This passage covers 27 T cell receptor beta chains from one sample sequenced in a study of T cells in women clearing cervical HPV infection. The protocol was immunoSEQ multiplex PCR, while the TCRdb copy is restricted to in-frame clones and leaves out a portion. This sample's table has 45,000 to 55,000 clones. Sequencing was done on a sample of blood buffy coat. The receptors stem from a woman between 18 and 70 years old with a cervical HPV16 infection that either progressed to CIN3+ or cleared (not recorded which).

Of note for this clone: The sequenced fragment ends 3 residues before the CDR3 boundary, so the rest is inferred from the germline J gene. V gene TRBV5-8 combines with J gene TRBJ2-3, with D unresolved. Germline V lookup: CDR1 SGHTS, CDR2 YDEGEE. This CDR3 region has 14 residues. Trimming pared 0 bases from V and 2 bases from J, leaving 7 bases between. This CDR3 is CASSLGTNTDTQYF. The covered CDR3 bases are TGTGCCAGCAGCTTGGGTACTAACACAGATACG. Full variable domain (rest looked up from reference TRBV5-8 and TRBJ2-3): EAGVTQSPTHLIKTRGQQATLRCSPISGHTSVYWYQQALGLGLQFLLWYDEGEERNRGNFPPRFSGRQFPNYSSELNVNALELEDSALYLCASSLGTNTDTQYFGPGTRLTVL.

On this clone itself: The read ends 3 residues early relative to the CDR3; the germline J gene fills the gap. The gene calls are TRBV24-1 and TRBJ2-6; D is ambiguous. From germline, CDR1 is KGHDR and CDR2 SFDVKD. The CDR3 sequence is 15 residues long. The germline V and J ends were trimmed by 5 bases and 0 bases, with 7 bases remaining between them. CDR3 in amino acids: CATSVSSSGANVLTF. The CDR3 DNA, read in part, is TGTGCCACCAGTGTTTCTAGCTCTGGGGCCAACGTC.

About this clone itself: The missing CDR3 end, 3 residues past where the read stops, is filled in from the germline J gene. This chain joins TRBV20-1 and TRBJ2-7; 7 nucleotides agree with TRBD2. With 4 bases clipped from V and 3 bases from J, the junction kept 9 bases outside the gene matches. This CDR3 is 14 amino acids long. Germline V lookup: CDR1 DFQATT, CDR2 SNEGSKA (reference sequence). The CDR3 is CSANPGTTLYEQYF. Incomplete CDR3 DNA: TGCAGTGCTAACCCCGGGACTACCCTCTACGAG.

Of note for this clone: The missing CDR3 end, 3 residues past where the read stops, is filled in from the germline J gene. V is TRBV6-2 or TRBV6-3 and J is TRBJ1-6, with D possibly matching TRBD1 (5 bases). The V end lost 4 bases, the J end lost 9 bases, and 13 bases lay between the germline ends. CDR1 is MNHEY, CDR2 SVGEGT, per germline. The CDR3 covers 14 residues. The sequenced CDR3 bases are TGTGCCAGCAGTTGGAACAAACAGGTTTCACCC. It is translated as CASSWNKQVSP. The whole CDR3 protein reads CASSWNKQVSPLHF.

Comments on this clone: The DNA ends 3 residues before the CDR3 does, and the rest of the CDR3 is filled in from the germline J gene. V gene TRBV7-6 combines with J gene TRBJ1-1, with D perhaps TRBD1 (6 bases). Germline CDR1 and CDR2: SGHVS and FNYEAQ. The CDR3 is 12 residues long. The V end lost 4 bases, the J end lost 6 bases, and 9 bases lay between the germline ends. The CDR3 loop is CASSSQGAEAFF. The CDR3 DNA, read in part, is TGTGCCAGCAGCTCACAGGGTGCTGAA.

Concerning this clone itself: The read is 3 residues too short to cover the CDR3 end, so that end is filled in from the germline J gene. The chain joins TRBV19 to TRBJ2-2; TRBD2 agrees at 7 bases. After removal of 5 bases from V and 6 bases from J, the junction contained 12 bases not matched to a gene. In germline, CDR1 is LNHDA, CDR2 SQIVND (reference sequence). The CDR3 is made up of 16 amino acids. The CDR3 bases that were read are TGTGCCAGTAGTCTAGGCTCGCGGGAGAGTGCCGGGGAG. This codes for CASSLGSRESAGE. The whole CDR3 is CASSLGSRESAGELFF. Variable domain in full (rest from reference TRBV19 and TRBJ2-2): DGGITQSPKYLFRKEGQNVTLSCEQNLNHDAMYWYRQDPGQGLRLIYYSQIVNDFQKGDIAEGYSVSREKKESFPLTVTSAQKNPTAFYLCASSLGSRESAGELFFGEGSRLTVL.

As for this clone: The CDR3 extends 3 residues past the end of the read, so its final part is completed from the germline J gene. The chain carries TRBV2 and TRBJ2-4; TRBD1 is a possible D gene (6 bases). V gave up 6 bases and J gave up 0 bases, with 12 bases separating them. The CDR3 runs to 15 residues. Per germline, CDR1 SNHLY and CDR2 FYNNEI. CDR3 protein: CASRAGVQAKNIQYF. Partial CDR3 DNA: TGTGCCAGCAGGGCAGGGGTTCAAGCCAAAAACATT.

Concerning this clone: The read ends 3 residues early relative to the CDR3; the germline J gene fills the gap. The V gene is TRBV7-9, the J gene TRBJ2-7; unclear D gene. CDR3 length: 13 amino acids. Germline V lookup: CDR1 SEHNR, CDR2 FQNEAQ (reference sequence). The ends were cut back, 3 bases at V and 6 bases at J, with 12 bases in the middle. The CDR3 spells CASSFRLRAEQYF. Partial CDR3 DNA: TGTGCCAGCAGCTTCAGGCTAAGGGCCGAG.

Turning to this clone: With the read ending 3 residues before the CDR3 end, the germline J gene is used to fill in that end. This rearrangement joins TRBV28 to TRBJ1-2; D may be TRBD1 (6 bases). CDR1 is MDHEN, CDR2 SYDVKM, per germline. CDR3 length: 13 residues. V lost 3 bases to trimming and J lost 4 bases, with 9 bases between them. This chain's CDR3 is CASSFDRSYGYTF. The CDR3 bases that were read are TGTGCCAGCAGTTTTGACAGGAGCTATGGC.

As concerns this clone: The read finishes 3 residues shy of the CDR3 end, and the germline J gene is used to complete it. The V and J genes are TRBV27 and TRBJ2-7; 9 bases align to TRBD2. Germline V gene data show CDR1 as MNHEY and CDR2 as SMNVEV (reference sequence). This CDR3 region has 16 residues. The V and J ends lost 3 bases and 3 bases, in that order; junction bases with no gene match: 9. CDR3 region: CASSFASTSGYYEQYF. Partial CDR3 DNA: TGTGCCAGCAGTTTTGCCTCGACTAGCGGATACTACGAG.

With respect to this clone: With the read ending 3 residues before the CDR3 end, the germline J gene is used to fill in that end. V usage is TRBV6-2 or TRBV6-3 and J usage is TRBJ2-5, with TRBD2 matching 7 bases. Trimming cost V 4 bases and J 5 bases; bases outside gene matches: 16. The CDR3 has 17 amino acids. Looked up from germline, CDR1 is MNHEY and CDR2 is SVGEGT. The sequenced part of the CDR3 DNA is TGTGCCAGCAGTTCCCCTAAAAGCGGGCGGGGGTCCGAGACC. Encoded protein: CASSSPKSGRGSET. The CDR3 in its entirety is CASSSPKSGRGSETQYF.

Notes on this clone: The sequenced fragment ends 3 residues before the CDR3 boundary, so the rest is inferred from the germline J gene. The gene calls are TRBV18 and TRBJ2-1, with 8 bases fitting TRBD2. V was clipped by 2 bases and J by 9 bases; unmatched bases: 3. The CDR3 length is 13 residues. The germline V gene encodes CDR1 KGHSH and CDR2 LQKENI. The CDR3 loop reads CASSPNGRGEQFF. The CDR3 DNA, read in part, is TGTGCCAGCTCACCAAACGGGAGGGGTGAG.

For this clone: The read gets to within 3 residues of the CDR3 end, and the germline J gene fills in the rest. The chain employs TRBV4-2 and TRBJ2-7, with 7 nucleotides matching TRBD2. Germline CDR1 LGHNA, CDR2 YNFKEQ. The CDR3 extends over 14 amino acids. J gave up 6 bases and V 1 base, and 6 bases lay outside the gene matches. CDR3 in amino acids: CASSQVQRGGEQYF. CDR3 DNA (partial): TGTGCCAGCAGCCAAGTACAGCGGGGTGGCGAG.

This CDR3 is CASSTLAPHTDTQYF. CDR3 bases read: TGTGCCAGTAGCACTCTAGCGCCCCACACAGATACG. This chain links TRBV19 with TRBJ2-3; D is perhaps TRBD2 (6 bases). The read ends 3 residues before the CDR3 terminus; that terminus is restored from the germline J gene. The CDR3 spans 15 residues. Germline assignment: CDR1 LNHDA and CDR2 SQIVND (reference sequence). V was trimmed by 6 bases and J by 2 bases, leaving 15 bases between them.

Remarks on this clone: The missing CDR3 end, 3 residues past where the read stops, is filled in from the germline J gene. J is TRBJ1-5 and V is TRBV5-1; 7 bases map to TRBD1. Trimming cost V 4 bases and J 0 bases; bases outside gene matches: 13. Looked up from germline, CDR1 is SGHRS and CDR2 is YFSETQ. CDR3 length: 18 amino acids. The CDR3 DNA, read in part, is TGCGCCAGCAGCCAATCTCGAGAACAGGGGATTAGCAATCAGCCC. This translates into CASSQSREQGISNQP. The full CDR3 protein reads CASSQSREQGISNQPQHF.

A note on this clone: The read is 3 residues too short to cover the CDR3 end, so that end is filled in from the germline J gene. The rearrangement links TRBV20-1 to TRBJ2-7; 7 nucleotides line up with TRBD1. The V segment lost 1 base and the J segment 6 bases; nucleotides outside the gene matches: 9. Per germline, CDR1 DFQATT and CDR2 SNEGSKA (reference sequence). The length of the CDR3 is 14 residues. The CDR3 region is CSARGFGQAPEQYF. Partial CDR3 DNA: TGCAGTGCTAGAGGCTTCGGACAGGCCCCCGAG.

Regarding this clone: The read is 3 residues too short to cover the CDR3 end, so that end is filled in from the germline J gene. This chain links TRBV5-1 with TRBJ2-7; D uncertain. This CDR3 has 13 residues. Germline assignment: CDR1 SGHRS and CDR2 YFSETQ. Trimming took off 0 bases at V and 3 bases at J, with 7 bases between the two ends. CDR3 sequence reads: CASSLGALYEQYF. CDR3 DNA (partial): TGCGCCAGCAGCTTGGGGGCCCTCTACGAG.

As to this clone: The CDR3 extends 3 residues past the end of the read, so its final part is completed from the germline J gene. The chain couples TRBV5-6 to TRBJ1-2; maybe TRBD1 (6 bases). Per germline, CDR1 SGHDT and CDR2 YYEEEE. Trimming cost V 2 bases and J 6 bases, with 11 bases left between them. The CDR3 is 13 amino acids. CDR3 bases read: TGTGCCAGCAGCTTATCAGGGGATCATGGC. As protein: CASSLSGDHG. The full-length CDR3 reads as CASSLSGDHGYTF.

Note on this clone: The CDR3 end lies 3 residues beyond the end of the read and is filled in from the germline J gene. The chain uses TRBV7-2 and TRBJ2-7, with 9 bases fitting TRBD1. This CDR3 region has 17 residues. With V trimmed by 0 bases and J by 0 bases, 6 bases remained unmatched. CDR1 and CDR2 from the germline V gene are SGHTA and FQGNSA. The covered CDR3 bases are TGTGCCAGCAGCTTAGCCAGGACAGGGGTAGGCTCCTACGAG. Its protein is CASSLARTGVGSYE. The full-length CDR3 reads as CASSLARTGVGSYEQYF.

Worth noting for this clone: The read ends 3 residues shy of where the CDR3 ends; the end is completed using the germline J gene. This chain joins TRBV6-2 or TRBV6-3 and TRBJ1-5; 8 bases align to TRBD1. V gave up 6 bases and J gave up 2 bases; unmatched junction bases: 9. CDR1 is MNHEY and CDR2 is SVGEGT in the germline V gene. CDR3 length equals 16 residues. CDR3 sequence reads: CASSPATTGGNQPQHF. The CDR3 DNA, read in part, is TGTGCCAGCAGCCCAGCTACGACAGGGGGCAATCAGCCC.

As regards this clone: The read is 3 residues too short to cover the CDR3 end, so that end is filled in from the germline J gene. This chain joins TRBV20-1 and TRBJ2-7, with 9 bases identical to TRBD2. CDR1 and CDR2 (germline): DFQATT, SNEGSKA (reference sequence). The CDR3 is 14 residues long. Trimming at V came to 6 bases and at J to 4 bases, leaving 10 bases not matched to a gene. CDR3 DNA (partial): TGCAGTGCCCCTCTAGCGGGAAGCGGTTACGAG. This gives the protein CSAPLAGSGYE. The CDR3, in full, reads CSAPLAGSGYEQYF.

The CDR3: CASSGTGGATGYQPQHF. CDR3 DNA (partial): TGTGCCAGCAGCGGAACAGGGGGCGCGACGGGTTATCAGCCC. The chain employs TRBV7-8 and TRBJ1-5; the match to TRBD1 covers 9 bases. Sequencing ends 3 residues short of the CDR3 end; the germline J gene provides the rest. V dropped 5 bases and J dropped 5; count of bases not matched to a gene: 13. CDR1 and CDR2 from the germline V gene are SGHVS and FQNEAQ. The CDR3 loop spans 17 amino acids.

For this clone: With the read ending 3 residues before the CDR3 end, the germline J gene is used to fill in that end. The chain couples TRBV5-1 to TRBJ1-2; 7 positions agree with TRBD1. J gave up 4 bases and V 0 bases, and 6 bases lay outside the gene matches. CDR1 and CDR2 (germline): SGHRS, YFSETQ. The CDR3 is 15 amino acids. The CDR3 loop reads CASSLDGRDSYGYTF. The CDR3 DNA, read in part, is TGCGCCAGCAGCTTGGACGGACGGGACAGCTATGGC.

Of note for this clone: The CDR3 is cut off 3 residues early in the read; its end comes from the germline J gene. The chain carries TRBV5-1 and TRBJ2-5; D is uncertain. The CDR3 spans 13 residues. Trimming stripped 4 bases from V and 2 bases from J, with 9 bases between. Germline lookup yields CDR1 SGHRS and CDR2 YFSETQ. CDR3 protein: CASSPQSQETQYF. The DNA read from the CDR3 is TGCGCCAGCAGCCCCCAGAGTCAAGAGACC.

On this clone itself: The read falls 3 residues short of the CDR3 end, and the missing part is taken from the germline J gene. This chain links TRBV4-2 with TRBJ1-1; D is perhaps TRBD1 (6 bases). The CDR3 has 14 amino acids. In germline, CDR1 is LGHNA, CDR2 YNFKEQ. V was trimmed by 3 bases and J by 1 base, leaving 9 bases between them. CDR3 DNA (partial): TGTGCCAGCAGCCATCGGGGGGCGAACACTGAA. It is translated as CASSHRGANTE. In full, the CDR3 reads CASSHRGANTEAFF.

The CDR3 DNA, read in part, is TGTGCCAGTAGTATCCTAGGGACAGGGGGATCGCATGAG. It yields the protein CASSILGTGGSHE. The CDR3 as a whole reads CASSILGTGGSHEQFF. The rearrangement links TRBV19 to TRBJ2-1; 11 positions match TRBD1. The read ends 3 residues early relative to the CDR3; the germline J gene fills the gap. The CDR3 is 16 amino acids. Losses at the gene ends were 3 bases for V and 8 bases for J; bases not matched to a gene: 9. Germline CDR1 and CDR2: LNHDA and SQIVND (reference sequence). The variable domain in full, completed from reference TRBV19 and TRBJ2-1, reads DGGITQSPKYLFRKEGQNVTLSCEQNLNHDAMYWYRQDPGQGLRLIYYSQIVNDFQKGDIAEGYSVSREKKESFPLTVTSAQKNPTAFYLCASSILGTGGSHEQFFGPGTRLTVL.

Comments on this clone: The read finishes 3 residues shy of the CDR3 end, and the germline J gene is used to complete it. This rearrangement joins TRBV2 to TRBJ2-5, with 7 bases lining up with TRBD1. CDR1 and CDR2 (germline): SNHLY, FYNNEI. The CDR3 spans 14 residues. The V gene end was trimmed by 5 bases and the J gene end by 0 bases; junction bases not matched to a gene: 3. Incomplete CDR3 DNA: TGTGCCAGCAGTAAGGGACAGTACCAAGAGACC. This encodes CASSKGQYQET. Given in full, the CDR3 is CASSKGQYQETQYF.